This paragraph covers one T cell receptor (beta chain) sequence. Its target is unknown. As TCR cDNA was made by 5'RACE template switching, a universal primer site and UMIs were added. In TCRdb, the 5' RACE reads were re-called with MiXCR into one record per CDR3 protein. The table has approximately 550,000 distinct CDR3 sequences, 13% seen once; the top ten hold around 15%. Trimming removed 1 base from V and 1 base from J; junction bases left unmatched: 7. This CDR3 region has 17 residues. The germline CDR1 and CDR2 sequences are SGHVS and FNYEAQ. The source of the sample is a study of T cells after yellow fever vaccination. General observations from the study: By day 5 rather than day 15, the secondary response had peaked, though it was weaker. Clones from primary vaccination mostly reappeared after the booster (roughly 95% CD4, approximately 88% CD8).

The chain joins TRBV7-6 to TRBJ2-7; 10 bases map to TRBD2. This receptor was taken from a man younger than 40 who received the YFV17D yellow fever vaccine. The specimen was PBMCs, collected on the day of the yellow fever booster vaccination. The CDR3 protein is CASSLVTSGIGSYEQYF. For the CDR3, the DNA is TGTGCCAGCAGCTTAGTTACTAGCGGGATCGGATCCTACGAGCAGTACTTC.